The clone carrying this T cell receptor beta chain was counted ten times or more. The CDR3 is 13 residues long. CDR1 is SGHTA, CDR2 FQGTGA, per germline. V was pared by 2 bases and J by 0 bases, with 4 bases between. These data originate in a study of blood T cell repertoires in COVID-19. Clones were read by immunoSEQ multiplex PCR, and TCRdb kept only the in-frame ones, dropping some. The data show around 170,000 clones, roughly 87% seen once. The source of this sequence is a woman in her seventies with COVID-19, enrolled during active disease. Sequenced material: peripheral blood. The V and J genes are TRBV7-3 and TRBJ1-1; no definite D call. The CDR3 sequence: CASSLSMNTEAFF. The CDR3 nucleotides read TGTGCCAGCAGCTTATCAATGAACACTGAAGCTTTCTTT.